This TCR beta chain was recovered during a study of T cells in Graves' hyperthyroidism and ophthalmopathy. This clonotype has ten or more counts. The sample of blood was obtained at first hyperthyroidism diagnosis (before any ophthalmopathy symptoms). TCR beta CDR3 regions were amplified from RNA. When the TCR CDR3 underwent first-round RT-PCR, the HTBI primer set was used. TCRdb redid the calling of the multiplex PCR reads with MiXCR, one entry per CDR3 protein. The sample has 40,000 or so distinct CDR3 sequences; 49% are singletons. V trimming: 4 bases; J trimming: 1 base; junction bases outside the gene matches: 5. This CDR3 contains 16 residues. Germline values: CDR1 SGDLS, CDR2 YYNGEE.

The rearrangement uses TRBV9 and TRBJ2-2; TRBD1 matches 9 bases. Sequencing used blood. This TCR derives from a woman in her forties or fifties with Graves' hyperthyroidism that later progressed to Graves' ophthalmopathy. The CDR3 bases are TGTGCCAGCAGCATAAAGGACAGGGGGAACACCGGGGAGCTGTTTTTT. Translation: CASSIKDRGNTGELFF.